The 30 T cell receptor beta chains below come from one sample, sequenced in a study of blood T cell repertoires in COVID-19. Libraries were prepared by immunoSEQ multiplex PCR; TCRdb keeps only in-frame clonotypes and omits some of them. The sample lists a few hundred thousand clones; about 90% were seen once. Sequencing was done on a sample of PBMCs or T cells enriched from blood (not recorded which). These receptor sequences come from a man aged 25-40 years who had recovered from COVID-19.

The chain carries TRBV7-9 and TRBJ2-3, with D possibly being TRBD2 (6 bases). Between the trimmed V and J ends, which lost 6 bases and 4 bases, there was a span of 14 bases. The CDR3 length is 14 residues. Germline CDR1 reads SEHNR; CDR2 reads FQNEAQ (reference sequence). The DNA of the CDR3 is TGTGCCAGCAGACGAGCGGGTGTGGCAGATACGCAGTATTTT. Its protein product is CASRRAGVADTQYF.

V and J are TRBV29-1 and TRBJ1-2; 10 bases map to TRBD1. CDR3 size: 14 residues. The V and J ends lost 1 base and 6 bases, in that order; junction bases with no gene match: 5. The germline gives CDR1 SQVTM, CDR2 ANQGSEA. The CDR3 DNA reads as TGCAGCGTTGAAGTGACAGGGGGCGCAGATGGCTACACCTTC. It specifies CSVEVTGGADGYTF.

The rearrangement links TRBV16 to TRBJ2-1; TRBD2 agrees at 12 bases. Germline V gives CDR1 KGHSY, CDR2 FQNENV. CDR3 length: 21 amino acids. After removal of 0 bases from V and 0 bases from J, the junction contained 12 bases not matched to a gene. The CDR3 here is CASSQSLTSGGLRSSYNEQFF. The CDR3 nucleotides are TGTGCCAGCAGCCAATCGCTGACTAGCGGGGGCCTCCGAAGCTCCTACAATGAGCAGTTCTTC.

The V and J genes are TRBV19 and TRBJ1-6; the match to TRBD1 covers 7 bases. Trimming removed 5 bases from V and 5 bases from J; junction bases left unmatched: 6. This CDR3 has 15 residues. In germline, CDR1 is LNHDA, CDR2 SQIVND (reference sequence). The DNA of the CDR3 is TGTGCCAGTAGTCTACTACAGGGGAATAATTCACCCCTCCACTTT. This translates into CASSLLQGNNSPLHF.

This chain links TRBV4-3 with TRBJ2-3; no clear D gene. Looked up from germline, CDR1 is LGHNA and CDR2 is YSLEER. The V end lost 3 bases, the J end lost 0 bases, and 16 bases lay between the germline ends. This CDR3 is built from 17 residues. CDR3: CASSQKSVTVSTDTQYF. CDR3 DNA sequence: TGCGCCAGCAGCCAGAAATCGGTCACAGTAAGCACAGATACGCAGTATTTT.

J is TRBJ2-4 and V is TRBV10-3; 10 nucleotides match TRBD2. V dropped 2 bases and J dropped 5; count of bases not matched to a gene: 0. The CDR3 runs to 14 residues. CDR1 ENHRY and CDR2 SYGVKD come from the germline V gene. CDR3 residues: CAISEGLAENIQYF. For the CDR3, the DNA is TGTGCCATCAGTGAGGGACTAGCGGAAAACATTCAGTACTTC.

The V and J genes are TRBV7-6 and TRBJ2-2; no definite D call. Germline-derived CDR1 and CDR2 are SGHVS and FNYEAQ. This CDR3 is 16 amino acids long. V lost 1 base, J lost 7 bases, and 16 bases lay in between. The DNA of the CDR3 is TGTGCCAGCAGCTTAGTATTAAGTACAACCAGCGGGGAGCTGTTTTTT. As protein: CASSLVLSTTSGELFF.

The V call is TRBV5-1, the J call TRBJ2-6; D gene ambiguous. CDR1 and CDR2 (germline): SGHRS, YFSETQ. Trimming left V 6 bases short and J 2 bases short, with 9 bases between. The CDR3 spans 14 residues. The CDR3 DNA follows: TGCGCCAGCATTAATACGGCTGGGGCCAACGTCCTGACTTTC. Translated, it gives CASINTAGANVLTF.

The rearrangement uses TRBV11-2 and TRBJ2-4; D is ambiguous. Germline assignment: CDR1 SGHAT and CDR2 FQNNGV. V was shortened by 3 bases and J by 1 base, with 13 bases between the two germline ends. The CDR3 covers 16 residues. The chain's CDR3 is CASSFSFPTAKNIQYF. CDR3 DNA: TGTGCCAGCAGCTTTAGTTTCCCCACGGCCAAAAACATTCAGTACTTC.

The chain has TRBV6-6 and TRBJ2-7; 7 positions agree with TRBD1. Germline trimming cut 2 bases from V and 2 bases from J; bases unmatched to any gene: 9. This CDR3 spans 16 amino acids. CDR1 is MNHNY and CDR2 is SVGAGI in the germline V gene (reference sequence). This chain's CDR3 is CASSYGLQGNTYEQYF. The CDR3 DNA reads TGTGCCAGCAGTTACGGATTACAGGGGAATACCTACGAGCAGTACTTC.

This chain connects TRBV10-3 to TRBJ2-1, with TRBD1 identical over 8 bases. Germline V gene lookup returns CDR1 ENHRY and CDR2 SYGVKD. V was pared by 2 bases and J by 0 bases, with 0 bases of the junction left unmatched. CDR3 length equals 15 residues. In DNA, the CDR3 is TGTGCCATCAGTGAGGGGACAGGCTCCTACAATGAGCAGTTCTTC. It is translated as CAISEGTGSYNEQFF.

J is TRBJ2-1 and V is TRBV27; D is uncertain. In germline, CDR1 is MNHEY, CDR2 SMNVEV (reference sequence). The CDR3 covers 14 residues. The V end was cut by 5 bases, the J end by 2 bases, with 10 bases between. As DNA, the CDR3 is TGTGCCAGCAGTCCCCGTAGCACCTACAATGAGCAGTTCTTC. Translated, it gives CASSPRSTYNEQFF.

V is TRBV30 and J is TRBJ1-1, with 7 bases aligning to TRBD1. CDR1 GTSNPN and CDR2 SVGIG come from the germline V gene (reference sequence). V lost 3 bases and J lost 0; bases outside the gene matches: 10. This CDR3 region has 16 residues. In DNA, the CDR3 is TGTGCCTGGAGCGCGAACAGGGGCGGGGTGAACACTGAAGCTTTCTTT. Its translation: CAWSANRGGVNTEAFF.

A single count supports this clone. An end of the junction differs from the germline gene, which may be a read error. This rearrangement joins TRBV19 to TRBJ1-5; D uncertain. The germline V gene encodes CDR1 LNHDA and CDR2 SQIVND (reference sequence). The CDR3 length is 14 residues. CDR3 DNA: TGTGCCAGTAGTATAGGGACGGGAAATCTGCCCCAGCATTTT. Translation: CASSIGTGNLPQHF.

The rearrangement joins TRBV7-2 to TRBJ2-2; 7 bases line up with TRBD1. Germline V CDR1 and CDR2: SGHTA, FQGNSA. The CDR3 runs 14 residues. Trimming took 1 base from V and 6 from J; bases not matched to a gene: 2. The CDR3 coding sequence is TGTGCCAGCAGCTTAGAACAGGGGTCCGGGGAGCTGTTTTTT. This translates into CASSLEQGSGELFF.

This clone was observed a handful of times. The J gene is TRBJ2-2, the V gene TRBV7-2; 7 nucleotides agree with TRBD1. The CDR3 consists of 15 residues. V lost 3 bases and J lost 1; bases outside the gene matches: 2. Per germline, CDR1 SGHTA and CDR2 FQGNSA. The CDR3 loop reads CASSLRDRNTGELFF. The CDR3 DNA reads as TGTGCCAGCAGCTTGAGGGACAGGAACACCGGGGAGCTGTTTTTT.

The table lists this clone with a count of one. The chain recombines TRBV11-2 with TRBJ1-4; 9 nucleotides agree with TRBD1. This CDR3 is built from 19 residues. Looked up from germline, CDR1 is SGHAT and CDR2 is FQNNGV. The J segment lost 6 bases and the V segment lost 3 bases, leaving 17 bases of the junction unmatched. CDR3 residues: CASSLPTGTGNRIHEKLFF. In DNA form, the CDR3 reads TGTGCCAGCAGCTTGCCGACCGGGACAGGGAATAGGATACATGAAAAACTGTTTTTT.

The gene calls are TRBV4-3 and TRBJ1-6; 9 bases align to TRBD1. The V gene end was trimmed by 4 bases and the J gene end by 10 bases; junction bases not matched to a gene: 5. Germline CDR1 reads LGHNA; CDR2 reads YSLEER. The CDR3 consists of 14 residues. CDR3: CASSLGQGRSPLHF. Here the CDR3 DNA reads TGCGCCAGCAGCCTGGGACAGGGAAGATCACCCCTCCACTTT.

The genes are TRBV7-9 and TRBJ2-6; 8 nucleotides agree with TRBD1. This CDR3 comprises 19 residues. Germline CDR1 and CDR2: SEHNR and FQNEAQ (reference sequence). The V and J ends lost 1 base and 0 bases, in that order; junction bases with no gene match: 8. The CDR3 DNA follows: TGTGCCAGCAGCTTAGGACTGACAGGGGCGAGCTCTGGGGCCAACGTCCTGACTTTC. It translates to CASSLGLTGASSGANVLTF.

The chain joins TRBV28 to TRBJ2-1; tentatively, D is TRBD2 (7 bases). V was clipped by 7 bases and J by 5 bases, with 15 bases between them. The CDR3 sequence is 14 residues long. The V gene's germline CDR1 is MDHEN and CDR2 SYDVKM. The DNA for the CDR3 is TGTGCCAGCAACGGGGGGCGGGTTAACAATGAGCAGTTCTTC. Its protein product is CASNGGRVNNEQFF.

The genes are TRBV2 and TRBJ1-4, with 9 bases that match TRBD1. Losses at the gene ends were 4 bases for V and 2 bases for J; bases not matched to a gene: 11. Germline V lookup: CDR1 SNHLY, CDR2 FYNNEI. The CDR3 runs to 18 residues. Here the CDR3 reads CASSVFLPTGGTNEKLFF. The CDR3 bases are TGTGCCAGCAGTGTTTTCCTCCCAACAGGGGGCACTAATGAAAAACTGTTTTTT.

This chain connects TRBV4-3 to TRBJ1-1; 10 positions agree with TRBD1. V was clipped by 1 base and J by 4 bases; unmatched bases: 3. The CDR3 contains 15 residues. CDR1 LGHNA and CDR2 YSLEER come from the germline V gene. The CDR3 reads CASSQARTGGTEAFF. As DNA, the CDR3 is TGCGCCAGCAGCCAAGCAAGGACAGGGGGCACTGAAGCTTTCTTT.

In its sample, this clone was seen once. V and J are TRBV13 and TRBJ2-7, with 7 bases lining up with TRBD1. CDR3 length: 13 residues. Germline lookup yields CDR1 PRHDT and CDR2 FYEKMQ (reference sequence). V shed 4 bases, J shed 7 bases, and the junction held 7 bases outside the gene matches. CDR3 DNA sequence: TGTGCCAGCAGCTCCGACAGGGTTAGGGAGCAGTACTTC. This gives the protein CASSSDRVREQYF.

The V gene is TRBV9, the J gene TRBJ2-7, with 7 bases identical to TRBD2. The germline gives CDR1 SGDLS, CDR2 YYNGEE. This CDR3 spans 14 amino acids. J gave up 0 bases and V 4 bases, and 4 bases lay outside the gene matches. DNA of the CDR3: TGTGCCAGCAGCCCTGGGGGGGGCTCCTACGAGCAGTACTTC. It codes for CASSPGGGSYEQYF.

The chain carries TRBV5-4 and TRBJ1-1; 8 bases fit TRBD1. The J segment lost 4 bases and the V segment lost 3 bases, leaving 8 bases of the junction unmatched. Germline CDR1 SGHNT, CDR2 YYREEE (reference sequence). The CDR3 contains 15 residues. This CDR3 reads CASSSLDRVPTEAFF. CDR3 coding DNA: TGTGCCAGCAGCTCACTGGACAGGGTCCCCACTGAAGCTTTCTTT. The whole variable domain, remainder taken from reference TRBV5-4 and TRBJ1-1, is ETGVTQSPTHLIKTRGQQVTLRCSSQSGHNTVSWYQQALGQGPQFIFQYYREEENGRGNFPPRFSGLQFPNYSSELNVNALELDDSALYLCASSSLDRVPTEAFFGQGTRLTVV.

V usage is TRBV9 and J usage is TRBJ2-2; D is perhaps TRBD2 (6 bases). Trimming cost V 4 bases and J 8 bases, with 21 bases left between them. Germline CDR1 reads SGDLS; CDR2 reads YYNGEE. The CDR3 extends over 16 amino acids. CDR3 protein: CASSQGLTLGPGELFF. For the CDR3, the DNA is TGTGCCAGCAGCCAGGGACTGACCCTGGGGCCTGGGGAGCTGTTTTTT.

In nucleotides, the CDR3 is TGTGCCAGCAGCTTGGGAGTCGCTGGAAACACCATATATTTT. As protein: CASSLGVAGNTIYF. V and J are TRBV5-5 and TRBJ1-3; no reliable D call. V lost 0 bases and J lost 2, with 6 bases in between. The CDR3 is made up of 14 amino acids. Germline CDR1 SGHKS, CDR2 YYEKEE (reference sequence).

This chain links TRBV20-1 with TRBJ2-7, with 15 positions matching TRBD2. CDR1 and CDR2 (germline): DFQATT, SNEGSKA (reference sequence). V lost 3 bases and J lost 3; bases outside the gene matches: 9. CDR3 length: 17 residues. The CDR3: CSASGTSGGLNFYEQYF. CDR3 coding DNA: TGCAGTGCTAGTGGGACTAGCGGGGGGCTGAATTTCTACGAGCAGTACTTC.

This clone was counted a few times. The V gene is TRBV4-1, the J gene TRBJ1-2, with no clear D. Trimming took off 0 bases at V and 3 bases at J, with 8 bases between the two ends. The CDR3 covers 14 residues. Germline V gene data show CDR1 as MGHRA and CDR2 as YSYEKL. The CDR3 protein is CASSQDWGDYGYTF. In DNA, the CDR3 is TGCGCCAGCAGCCAAGATTGGGGAGACTATGGCTACACCTTC.

V gene TRBV11-2 combines with J gene TRBJ2-5; D is perhaps TRBD2 (5 bases). The V gene lost 4 bases and the J gene lost 5 bases, with 17 bases spanning the gap. The germline V gene has CDR1 SGHAT and CDR2 FQNNGV. The CDR3 sequence is 15 residues long. CDR3 sequence: CASSSLDGGRETQYF. The CDR3 region has the DNA TGTGCCAGCAGCTCCCTCGACGGAGGAAGGGAGACCCAGTACTTC.